The 4 T cell receptor beta chains presented below share a single source sample, sequenced in a study of siplizumab effects on memory and regulatory T cells. This table comes from immunoSEQ multiplex PCR, and its TCRdb copy is limited to in-frame clones, with some not included. This table holds 100,000 or so clones, about 94% found once. The sequenced sample was non-Treg CD4+ T cells sorted from blood. All receptors come from a human donor in good health.

This clone is a singleton in its sample. The chain employs TRBV6-5 and TRBJ2-7; D is ambiguous. V dropped 7 bases and J dropped 3 bases, with 13 bases sitting between them. Germline CDR1 reads MNHEY; CDR2 reads SVGAGI. The CDR3 runs 13 residues. The CDR3 protein is CASKRGRDYEQYF. The CDR3 DNA reads as TGTGCCAGCAAAAGAGGTCGCGACTACGAGCAGTACTTC.

The chain couples TRBV7-8 to TRBJ1-2, with no clear D. This CDR3 spans 16 amino acids. Per the germline V gene, CDR1 is SGHVS and CDR2 is FQNEAQ. The V end lost 7 bases, the J end lost 0 bases, and 18 bases lay between the germline ends. Here the CDR3 reads CASTERALTTNYGYTF. CDR3 in DNA: TGTGCCAGCACCGAGAGGGCCCTAACTACTAACTATGGCTACACCTTC.

J is TRBJ1-5 and V is TRBV15; D gene uncertain. The CDR3 spans 14 residues. Germline loops: CDR1 LNHNV, CDR2 YYDKDF (reference sequence). V was trimmed by 0 bases and J by 7 bases, leaving 10 bases between them. CDR3 nucleotides: TGTGCCACCAGCAGAGATCGTGGGCCGCAGCCCCAGCATTTT. Translated, it gives CATSRDRGPQPQHF.

The gene calls are TRBV7-2 and TRBJ2-1; D uncertain. CDR1 SGHTA and CDR2 FQGNSA come from the germline V gene. Trimming cost V 1 base and J 9 bases, with 10 bases left between them. The CDR3 loop spans 13 amino acids. Written as DNA, the CDR3 is TGTGCCAGCAGCTTAGGTCAGGCGTTTGAGCAGTTCTTC. Its protein product is CASSLGQAFEQFF.